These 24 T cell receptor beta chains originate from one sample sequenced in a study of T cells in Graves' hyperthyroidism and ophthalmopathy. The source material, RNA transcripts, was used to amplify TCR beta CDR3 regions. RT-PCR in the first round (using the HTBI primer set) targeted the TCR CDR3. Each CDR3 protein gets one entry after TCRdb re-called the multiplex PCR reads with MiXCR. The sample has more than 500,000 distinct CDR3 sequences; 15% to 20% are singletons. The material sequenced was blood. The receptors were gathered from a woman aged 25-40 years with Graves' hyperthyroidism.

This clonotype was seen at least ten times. CDR3 sequence (DNA): TGCAGTGCTTACCCGGGACTAGCGGTTAAAGAGACCCAGTACTTC. It yields the protein CSAYPGLAVKETQYF. V is TRBV20-1 and J is TRBJ2-5; 11 bases fit TRBD2. V was clipped by 5 bases and J by 3 bases; unmatched bases: 8. The CDR3 extends over 15 amino acids. Germline V CDR1 and CDR2: DFQATT, SNEGSKA (reference sequence).

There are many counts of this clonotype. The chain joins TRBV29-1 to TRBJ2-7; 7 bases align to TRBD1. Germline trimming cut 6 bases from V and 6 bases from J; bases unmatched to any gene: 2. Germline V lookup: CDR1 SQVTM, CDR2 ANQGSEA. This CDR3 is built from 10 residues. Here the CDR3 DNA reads TGCAGCGTCCGGGACAGCGAGCAGTACTTC. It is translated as CSVRDSEQYF.

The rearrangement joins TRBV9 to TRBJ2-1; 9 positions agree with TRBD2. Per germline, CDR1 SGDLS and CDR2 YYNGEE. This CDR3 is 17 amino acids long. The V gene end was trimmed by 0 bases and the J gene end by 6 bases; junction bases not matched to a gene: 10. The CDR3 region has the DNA TGTGCCAGCAGCGTAGCTCGTAGCGGGAGAGTGGTCAATGAGCAGTTCTTC. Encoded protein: CASSVARSGRVVNEQFF.

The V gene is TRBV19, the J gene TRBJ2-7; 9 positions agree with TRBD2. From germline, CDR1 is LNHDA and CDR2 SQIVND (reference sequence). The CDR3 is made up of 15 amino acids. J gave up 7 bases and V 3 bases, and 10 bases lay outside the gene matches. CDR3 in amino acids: CASSMSAGGPKEQYF. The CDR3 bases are TGTGCCAGTAGTATGTCCGCGGGAGGGCCTAAGGAGCAGTACTTC.

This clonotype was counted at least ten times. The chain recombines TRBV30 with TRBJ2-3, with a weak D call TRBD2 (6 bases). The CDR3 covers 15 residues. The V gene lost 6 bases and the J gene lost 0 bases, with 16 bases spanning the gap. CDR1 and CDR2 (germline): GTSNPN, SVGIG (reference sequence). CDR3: CACQALRGSTDTQYF. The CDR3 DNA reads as TGTGCCTGCCAGGCGTTGCGGGGAAGCACAGATACGCAGTATTTT.

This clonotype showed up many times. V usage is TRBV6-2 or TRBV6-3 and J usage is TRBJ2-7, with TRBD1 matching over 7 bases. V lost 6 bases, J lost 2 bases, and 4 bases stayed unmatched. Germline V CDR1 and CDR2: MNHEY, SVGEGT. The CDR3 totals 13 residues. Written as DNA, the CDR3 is TGTGCCAGCAGGAGAGGGGGCGCCTACGAGCAGTACTTC. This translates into CASRRGGAYEQYF.

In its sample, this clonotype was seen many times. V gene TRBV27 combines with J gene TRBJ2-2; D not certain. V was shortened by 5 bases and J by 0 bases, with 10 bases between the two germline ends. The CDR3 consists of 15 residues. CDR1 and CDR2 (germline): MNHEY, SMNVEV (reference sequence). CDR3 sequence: CASSLGTTNTGELFF. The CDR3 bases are TGTGCCAGCAGTCTAGGAACCACGAACACCGGGGAGCTGTTTTTT.

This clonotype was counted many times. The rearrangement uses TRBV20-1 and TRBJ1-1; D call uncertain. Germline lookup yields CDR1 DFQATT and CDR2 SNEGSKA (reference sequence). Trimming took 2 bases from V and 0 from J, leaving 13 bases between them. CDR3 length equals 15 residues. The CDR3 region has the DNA TGCAGTGCTAGACCCGGACGGATTATGAACACTGAAGCTTTCTTT. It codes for CSARPGRIMNTEAFF.

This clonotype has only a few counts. The CDR3 DNA follows: TGTGCCAGCAGCGATAGCGGGAGGGCCGCCGGGGAGCTGTTTTTT. This sequence encodes CASSDSGRAAGELFF. The V and J genes are TRBV28 and TRBJ2-2; 11 nucleotides line up with TRBD2. Germline assignment: CDR1 MDHEN and CDR2 SYDVKM. The CDR3 spans 15 residues. Trimming cost V 6 bases and J 6 bases; bases outside gene matches: 6.

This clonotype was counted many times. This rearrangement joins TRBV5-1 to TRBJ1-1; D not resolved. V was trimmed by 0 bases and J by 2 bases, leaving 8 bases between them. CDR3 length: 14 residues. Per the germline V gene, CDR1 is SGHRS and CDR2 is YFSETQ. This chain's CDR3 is CASSLGALNTEAFF. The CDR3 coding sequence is TGCGCCAGCAGCTTGGGTGCACTAAACACTGAAGCTTTCTTT. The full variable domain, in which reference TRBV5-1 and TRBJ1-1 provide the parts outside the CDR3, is KAGVTQTPRYLIKTRGQQVTLSCSPISGHRSVSWYQQTPGQGLQFLFEYFSETQRNKGNFPGRFSGRQFSNSRSEMNVSTLELGDSALYLCASSLGALNTEAFFGQGTRLTVV.

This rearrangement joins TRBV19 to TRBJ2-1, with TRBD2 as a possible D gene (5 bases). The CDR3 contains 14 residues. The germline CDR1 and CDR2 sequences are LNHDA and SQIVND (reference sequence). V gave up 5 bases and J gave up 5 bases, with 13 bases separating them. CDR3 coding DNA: TGTGCCAGTAGTCCTAGAGGACTCCACAATGAGCAGTTCTTC. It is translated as CASSPRGLHNEQFF.

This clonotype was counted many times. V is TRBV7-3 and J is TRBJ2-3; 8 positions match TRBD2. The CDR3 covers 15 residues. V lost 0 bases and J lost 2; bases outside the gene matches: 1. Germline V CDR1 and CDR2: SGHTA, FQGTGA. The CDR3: CASSLTSGVTDTQYF. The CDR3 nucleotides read TGTGCCAGCAGCTTAACTAGCGGGGTCACAGATACGCAGTATTTT.

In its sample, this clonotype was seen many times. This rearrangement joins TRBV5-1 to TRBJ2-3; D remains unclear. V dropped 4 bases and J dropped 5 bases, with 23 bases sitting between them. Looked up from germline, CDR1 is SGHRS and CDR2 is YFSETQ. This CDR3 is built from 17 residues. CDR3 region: CASSPQSTPGLGDTQYF. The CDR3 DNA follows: TGCGCCAGCAGCCCCCAATCGACGCCCGGGCTTGGAGATACGCAGTATTTT.

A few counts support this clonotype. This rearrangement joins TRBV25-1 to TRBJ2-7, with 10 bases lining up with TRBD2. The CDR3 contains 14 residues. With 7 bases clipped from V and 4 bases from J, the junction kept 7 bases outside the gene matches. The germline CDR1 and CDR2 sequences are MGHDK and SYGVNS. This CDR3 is CASKESGRAYEQYF. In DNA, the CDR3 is TGTGCCAGCAAGGAAAGCGGGAGGGCTTACGAGCAGTACTTC.

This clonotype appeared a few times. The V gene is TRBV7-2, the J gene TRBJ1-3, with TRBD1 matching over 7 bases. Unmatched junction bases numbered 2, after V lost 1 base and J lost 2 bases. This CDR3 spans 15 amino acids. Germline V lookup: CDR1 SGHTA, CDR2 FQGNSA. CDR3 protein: CASSLVTGTGNTIYF. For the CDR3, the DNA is TGTGCCAGCAGCTTAGTGACAGGGACTGGAAACACCATATATTTT.

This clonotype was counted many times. CDR3 in DNA: TGTGCCAGCAGTTTAGTCCCACTACGAGATACGCAGTATTTT. It encodes CASSLVPLRDTQYF. The chain uses TRBV12-3 or TRBV12-4 and TRBJ2-3, with D hard to call. This CDR3 is built from 14 residues. V was trimmed by 1 base and J by 5 bases, leaving 10 bases between them.

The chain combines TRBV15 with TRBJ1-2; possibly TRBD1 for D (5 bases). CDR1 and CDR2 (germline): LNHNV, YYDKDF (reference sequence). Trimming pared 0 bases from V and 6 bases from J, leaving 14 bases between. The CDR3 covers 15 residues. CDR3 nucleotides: TGTGCCACCAGCAGAGATTCAGGGTTTGAGAATGGCTACACCTTC. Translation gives CATSRDSGFENGYTF.

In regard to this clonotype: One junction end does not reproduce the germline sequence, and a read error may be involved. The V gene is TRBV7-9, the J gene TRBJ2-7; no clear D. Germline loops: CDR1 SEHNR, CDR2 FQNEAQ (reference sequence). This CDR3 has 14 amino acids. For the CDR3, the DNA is TGTGCCATCAGCCCTCGTCGTGGGCAAGGCGAGCAGTACTTC. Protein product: CAISPRRGQGEQYF.

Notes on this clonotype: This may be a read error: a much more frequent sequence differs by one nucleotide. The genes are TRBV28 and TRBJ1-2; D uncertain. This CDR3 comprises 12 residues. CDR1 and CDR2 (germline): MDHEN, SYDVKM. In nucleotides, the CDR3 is TGTGACAGCAGTTTTACAACATATGGCTACACCTTC. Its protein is CDSSFTTYGYTF.

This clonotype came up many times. DNA for the CDR3: TGTGCCAGCAGTCCACTTAATCAGCCCCAGCATTTT. The encoded protein is CASSPLNQPQHF. This chain connects TRBV27 to TRBJ1-5; no clear D. V lost 5 bases to trimming and J lost 4 bases, with 6 bases between them. Per the germline V gene, CDR1 is MNHEY and CDR2 is SMNVEV (reference sequence). This CDR3 contains 12 residues.

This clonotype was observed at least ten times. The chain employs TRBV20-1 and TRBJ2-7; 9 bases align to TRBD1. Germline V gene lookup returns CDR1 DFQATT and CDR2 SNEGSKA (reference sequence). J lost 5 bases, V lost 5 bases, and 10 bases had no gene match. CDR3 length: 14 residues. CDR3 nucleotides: TGCAGTGCTTTACAGTGGGACAGGGTAAACGAGCAGTACTTC. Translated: CSALQWDRVNEQYF.

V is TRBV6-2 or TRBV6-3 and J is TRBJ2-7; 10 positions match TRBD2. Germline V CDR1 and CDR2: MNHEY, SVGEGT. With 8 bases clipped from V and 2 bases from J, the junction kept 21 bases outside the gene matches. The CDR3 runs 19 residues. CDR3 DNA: TGTGCCAGCCGACCGGACCCGTATGGTAGCGGGAGGCTAACCTACGAGCAGTACTTC. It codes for CASRPDPYGSGRLTYEQYF.

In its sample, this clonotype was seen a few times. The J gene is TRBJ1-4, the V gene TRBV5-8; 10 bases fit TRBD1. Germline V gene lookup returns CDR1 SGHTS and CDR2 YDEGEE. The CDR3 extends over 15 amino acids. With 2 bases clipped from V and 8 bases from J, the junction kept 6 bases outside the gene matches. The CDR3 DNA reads TGTGCCAGCAGCTTAACGGGGACAGGGGACGAAAAACTGTTTTTT. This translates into CASSLTGTGDEKLFF. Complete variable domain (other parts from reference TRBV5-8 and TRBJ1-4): EAGVTQSPTHLIKTRGQQATLRCSPISGHTSVYWYQQALGLGLQFLLWYDEGEERNRGNFPPRFSGRQFPNYSSELNVNALELEDSALYLCASSLTGTGDEKLFFGSGTQLSVL.

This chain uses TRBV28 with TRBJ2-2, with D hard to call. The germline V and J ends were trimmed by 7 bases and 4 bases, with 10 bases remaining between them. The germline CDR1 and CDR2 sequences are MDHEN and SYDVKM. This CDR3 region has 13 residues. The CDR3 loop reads CASTRTSTGELFF. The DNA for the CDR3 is TGTGCCAGCACCCGAACTTCCACCGGGGAGCTGTTTTTT.